This passage covers 29 T cell receptor beta chains from one sample sequenced in a study of T cell clones after liver transplantation. Profiled with immunoSEQ multiplex PCR; TCRdb holds only in-frame clones, not every one. Among roughly 80,000 clones listed, over 80% were seen once. This specimen consisted of CD4+ T cells from blood, obtained 45 to 46 months after liver transplant. These receptors were taken from a human patient who received a liver transplant. Certain T cells may be donor cells from the graft.

The chain uses TRBV30 and TRBJ2-1; D might be TRBD1 (5 bases). Germline assignment: CDR1 GTSNPN and CDR2 SVGIG (reference sequence). The CDR3 is 14 amino acids. The V gene lost 0 bases and the J gene lost 3 bases, with 9 bases spanning the gap. CDR3 nucleotides: TGTGCCTGGAGTGTAGGGGTGGGCTACAATGAGCAGTTCTTC. The encoded protein is CAWSVGVGYNEQFF.

This clone showed up just a few times. The V and J genes are TRBV2 and TRBJ2-7, with a weak D call TRBD2 (5 bases). The ends were cut back, 4 bases at V and 2 bases at J, with 15 bases in the middle. From germline, CDR1 is SNHLY and CDR2 FYNNEI. The CDR3 consists of 15 residues. CDR3 bases: TGTGCCAGCAGTGGAGGGCAGTCGGATACCTACGAGCAGTACTTC. Its protein product is CASSGGQSDTYEQYF.

This clone was recorded only once. The chain joins TRBV2 to TRBJ1-2; a weak D match, TRBD1 (5 bases). From germline, CDR1 is SNHLY and CDR2 FYNNEI. CDR3 length: 13 residues. V lost 6 bases to trimming and J lost 3 bases, with 11 bases between them. The CDR3 nucleotides read TGTGCCAGCAGGAAAGGGACGGACTATGGCTACACCTTC. Amino acid sequence: CASRKGTDYGYTF.

This sequence joins TRBV9 and TRBJ2-3; tentatively, D is TRBD2 (5 bases). The CDR3 consists of 16 residues. The germline V and J ends were trimmed by 6 bases and 4 bases, with 21 bases remaining between them. Germline loops: CDR1 SGDLS, CDR2 YYNGEE. The DNA for the CDR3 is TGTGCCAGCACCTTCGGACCGACCCCCGGGGCAGATACGCAGTATTTT. As protein: CASTFGPTPGADTQYF.

The table lists this clone with a few counts. The chain employs TRBV27 and TRBJ2-3; TRBD1 matches 8 bases. With V trimmed by 7 bases and J by 2 bases, 5 bases remained unmatched. Germline CDR1 reads MNHEY; CDR2 reads SMNVEV (reference sequence). The CDR3 covers 14 residues. Here the CDR3 reads CASTPDRATDTQYF. The CDR3 DNA sequence: TGTGCCAGCACCCCGGACAGGGCCACAGATACGCAGTATTTT.

The rearrangement links TRBV9 to TRBJ2-7; 7 bases are shared with TRBD1. After removal of 4 bases from V and 3 bases from J, the junction contained 13 bases not matched to a gene. CDR3 length equals 16 residues. Germline CDR1 reads SGDLS; CDR2 reads YYNGEE. The CDR3 region has the DNA TGTGCCAGCAGCCCAAGGAGCGGCAGGGGGAACTACGAGCAGTACTTC. It is translated as CASSPRSGRGNYEQYF.

The chain recombines TRBV28 with TRBJ2-1, with 9 bases that match TRBD1. V was pared by 8 bases and J by 5 bases, with 13 bases of the junction left unmatched. This CDR3 region has 16 residues. Germline V gene data show CDR1 as MDHEN and CDR2 as SYDVKM. CDR3: CASQLQGALGHNEQFF. In DNA form, the CDR3 reads TGTGCCAGCCAATTACAGGGGGCCCTCGGACACAATGAGCAGTTCTTC.

This sequence joins TRBV7-9 and TRBJ2-5; perhaps TRBD2 as D (6 bases). Germline V CDR1 and CDR2: SEHNR, FQNEAQ (reference sequence). The CDR3 consists of 15 residues. V lost 3 bases to trimming and J lost 5 bases, with 16 bases between them. The CDR3 reads CASSFTGGVGETQYF. The CDR3 region has the DNA TGTGCCAGCAGCTTCACCGGAGGGGTGGGGGAGACCCAGTACTTC.

The J gene is TRBJ2-3, the V gene TRBV11-2, with D unresolved. The germline CDR1 and CDR2 sequences are SGHAT and FQNNGV. There are 16 residues in the CDR3. V dropped 5 bases and J dropped 3 bases, with 18 bases sitting between them. Here the CDR3 DNA reads TGTGCCAGCAGCACTCGATCACCCATGGGGACAGATACGCAGTATTTT. This encodes CASSTRSPMGTDTQYF.

This clone was picked up one time. The chain is built from TRBV6-5 and TRBJ2-7; 9 nucleotides align to TRBD2. The junction had 4 bases not matched to a gene; V was cut back by 2 bases and J by 2 bases. The germline V gene encodes CDR1 MNHEY and CDR2 SVGAGI. This CDR3 contains 15 residues. The chain's CDR3 is CASSYGREGPYEQYF. CDR3 nucleotide sequence: TGTGCCAGCAGTTACGGGCGGGAGGGCCCCTACGAGCAGTACTTC.

This chain links TRBV28 with TRBJ1-5; D remains unclear. Trimming pared 2 bases from V and 3 bases from J, leaving 8 bases between. This CDR3 region has 14 residues. Germline V gives CDR1 MDHEN, CDR2 SYDVKM. CDR3 residues: CASSLGRYNQPQHF. CDR3 bases: TGTGCCAGCAGTTTAGGCAGGTACAATCAGCCCCAGCATTTT.

This clone was counted between two and nine times. The V and J genes are TRBV6-5 and TRBJ1-1, with no clear D. CDR1 MNHEY and CDR2 SVGAGI come from the germline V gene. The CDR3 has 15 amino acids. Trimming took 0 bases from V and 1 from J, leaving 9 bases between them. CDR3 sequence reads: CASSYSKVTNTEAFF. Written as DNA, the CDR3 is TGTGCCAGCAGTTACTCGAAGGTGACGAACACTGAAGCTTTCTTT.

This chain uses TRBV29-1 with TRBJ2-1; tentatively, D is TRBD2 (6 bases). CDR3 size: 11 residues. Looked up from germline, CDR1 is SQVTM and CDR2 is ANQGSEA. V lost 6 bases and J lost 8, with 11 bases in between. The DNA for the CDR3 is TGCAGCGTGGCCAGACTAGATGAGCAGTTCTTC. Amino acid sequence: CSVARLDEQFF.

The table lists this clone with a few counts. The J gene is TRBJ1-2, the V gene TRBV7-9; 8 bases fit TRBD1. The CDR3 length is 15 residues. The V segment lost 5 bases and the J segment 4 bases; nucleotides outside the gene matches: 9. Per the germline V gene, CDR1 is SEHNR and CDR2 is FQNEAQ (reference sequence). This chain's CDR3 is CASSPRTGQSYGYTF. The DNA of the CDR3 is TGTGCCAGCAGCCCAAGGACAGGGCAGAGCTATGGCTACACCTTC.

The genes are TRBV23-1 and TRBJ1-1; D perhaps matches TRBD1 (6 bases). TRBV23-1 is given ORF status, its function remaining uncertain. The V end was cut by 0 bases, the J end by 5 bases, with 13 bases between. The CDR3 is made up of 15 amino acids. The CDR3 here is CASSQSGRGVTEAFF. CDR3 coding DNA: TGCGCCAGCAGTCAATCAGGCAGGGGCGTTACTGAAGCTTTCTTT.

This rearrangement joins TRBV10-1 to TRBJ1-1; 10 bases map to TRBD1. The CDR3 runs 16 residues. J lost 5 bases, V lost 0 bases, and 6 bases had no gene match. CDR1 WNHNN and CDR2 SYGVQD come from the germline V gene (reference sequence). CDR3 nucleotides: TGCGCCAGCAGTGAGTCTCCCGGGACAGGGGTAACTGAAGCTTTCTTT. Translated: CASSESPGTGVTEAFF.

This chain joins TRBV6-5 and TRBJ2-7, with D perhaps matching TRBD2 (6 bases). This CDR3 has 14 residues. Germline V gene lookup returns CDR1 MNHEY and CDR2 SVGAGI. Trimming shortened V by 1 base and J by 3 bases, and 10 bases separated the two germline ends. The CDR3 spells CASSYWGESYEQYF. As DNA, the CDR3 is TGTGCCAGCAGTTACTGGGGGGAGAGCTACGAGCAGTACTTC.

The chain uses TRBV4-3 and TRBJ1-5; D is unresolved. There are 13 residues in the CDR3. V lost 0 bases to trimming and J lost 7 bases, with 7 bases between them. CDR1 is LGHNA, CDR2 YSLEER, per germline. CDR3 residues: CASSQDRTQPQHF. In nucleotides, the CDR3 is TGCGCCAGCAGCCAAGATCGGACGCAGCCCCAGCATTTT.

The V and J genes are TRBV6-5 and TRBJ2-7, with a tentative D call TRBD1 (5 bases). The V end lost 0 bases, the J end lost 7 bases, and 13 bases lay between the germline ends. CDR3 length: 14 amino acids. Per the germline V gene, CDR1 is MNHEY and CDR2 is SVGAGI. CDR3 amino acids: CASSYSQGWVEQYF. CDR3 bases: TGTGCCAGCAGTTACTCGCAGGGCTGGGTGGAGCAGTACTTC.

The rearrangement joins TRBV27 to TRBJ2-1, with 7 bases fitting TRBD2. Trimming at V came to 4 bases and at J to 0 bases, leaving 9 bases not matched to a gene. The CDR3 has 17 residues. Germline lookup yields CDR1 MNHEY and CDR2 SMNVEV (reference sequence). The CDR3 region is CASSSIPAGSSYNEQFF. The CDR3 DNA is TGTGCCAGCAGTTCGATTCCAGCGGGAAGCTCCTACAATGAGCAGTTCTTC.

This chain connects TRBV27 to TRBJ2-5, with D maybe TRBD2 (6 bases). There are 16 residues in the CDR3. The germline V gene has CDR1 MNHEY and CDR2 SMNVEV (reference sequence). The ends were cut back, 1 base at V and 5 bases at J, with 17 bases in the middle. For the CDR3, the DNA is TGTGCCAGCAGTTTATGGGGGGTAGGGGCGGGGGAGACCCAGTACTTC. It is translated as CASSLWGVGAGETQYF.

This clone showed up just a few times. The chain recombines TRBV10-2 with TRBJ2-1; TRBD2 agrees at 15 bases. The V gene's germline CDR1 is WSHSY and CDR2 SAAADI. V trimming: 8 bases; J trimming: 10 bases; junction bases outside the gene matches: 9. The CDR3 has 15 amino acids. CDR3 amino acids: CASAGLAGGQGEQFF. As DNA, the CDR3 is TGCGCCAGCGCGGGACTAGCGGGAGGCCAGGGGGAGCAGTTCTTC.

By share, this clone ranks as medium-sized. The chain links TRBV5-4 to TRBJ2-1, with 8 positions matching TRBD2. The germline V gene encodes CDR1 SGHNT and CDR2 YYREEE (reference sequence). The CDR3 runs to 16 residues. Germline trimming cut 0 bases from V and 4 bases from J; bases unmatched to any gene: 6. The CDR3 DNA reads TGTGCCAGCAGCTTGGGAGGGGCTAGCGGGTACAATGAGCAGTTCTTC. Its protein product is CASSLGGASGYNEQFF.

V is TRBV7-9 and J is TRBJ2-3; TRBD1 aligns across 11 bases. CDR3 size: 14 residues. Germline-derived CDR1 and CDR2 are SEHNR and FQNEAQ (reference sequence). The J segment lost 6 bases and the V segment lost 5 bases, leaving 4 bases of the junction unmatched. CDR3 nucleotides: TGTGCCAGCAGCGTCGGACAGGGGGCCGATACGCAGTATTTT. Protein sequence: CASSVGQGADTQYF.

There are a few counts of this clone. The V call is TRBV29-1, the J call TRBJ2-1; TRBD1 aligns across 7 bases. CDR1 is SQVTM, CDR2 ANQGSEA, per germline. CDR3 length: 12 residues. Trimming removed 6 bases from V and 7 bases from J; junction bases left unmatched: 6. The CDR3 reads CSVPTGSNEQFF. The CDR3 region has the DNA TGCAGCGTCCCGACAGGGAGTAATGAGCAGTTCTTC.

The chain couples TRBV7-8 to TRBJ2-1; 8 bases map to TRBD1. The CDR3 sequence is 14 residues long. The V segment lost 4 bases and the J segment 4 bases; nucleotides outside the gene matches: 3. Germline V gene sequence: CDR1 SGHVS, CDR2 FQNEAQ. The CDR3 sequence is CASSSGTGYNEQFF. The CDR3 region has the DNA TGTGCCAGCAGCTCCGGGACAGGTTACAATGAGCAGTTCTTC. Looking up the rest from reference TRBV7-8 and TRBJ2-1 gives the full variable domain: GAGVSQSPRYKVAKRGQDVALRCDPISGHVSLFWYQQALGQGPEFLTYFQNEAQLDKSGLPSDRFFAERPEGSVSTLKIQRTQQEDSAVYLCASSSGTGYNEQFFGPGTRLTVL.

The chain recombines TRBV5-4 with TRBJ2-1; unclear D gene. With 9 bases removed from V and 6 bases from J, the gap between germline ends came to 13 bases. In germline, CDR1 is SGHNT, CDR2 YYREEE (reference sequence). CDR3 size: 12 residues. CDR3 in amino acids: CATKNPANEQFF. The CDR3 DNA reads TGTGCCACCAAGAACCCAGCCAATGAGCAGTTCTTC.

The rearrangement joins TRBV6-4 to TRBJ1-1; TRBD1 might be the D (5 bases). V was trimmed by 7 bases and J by 0 bases, leaving 18 bases between them. Looked up from germline, CDR1 is MRHNA and CDR2 is SNTAGT. The CDR3 sequence is 16 residues long. This CDR3 reads CASNSAGTPMNTEAFF. The CDR3 coding sequence is TGTGCCAGCAATTCCGCCGGGACCCCCATGAACACTGAAGCTTTCTTT.

The chain employs TRBV7-2 and TRBJ2-5, with 16 bases fitting TRBD2. Germline V CDR1 and CDR2: SGHTA, FQGNSA. Trimming removed 5 bases from V and 2 bases from J; junction bases left unmatched: 5. The CDR3 loop spans 17 amino acids. CDR3 sequence: CASSPPGLAGGQETQYF. Written as DNA, the CDR3 is TGTGCCAGCAGCCCCCCGGGACTAGCGGGAGGGCAAGAGACCCAGTACTTC.